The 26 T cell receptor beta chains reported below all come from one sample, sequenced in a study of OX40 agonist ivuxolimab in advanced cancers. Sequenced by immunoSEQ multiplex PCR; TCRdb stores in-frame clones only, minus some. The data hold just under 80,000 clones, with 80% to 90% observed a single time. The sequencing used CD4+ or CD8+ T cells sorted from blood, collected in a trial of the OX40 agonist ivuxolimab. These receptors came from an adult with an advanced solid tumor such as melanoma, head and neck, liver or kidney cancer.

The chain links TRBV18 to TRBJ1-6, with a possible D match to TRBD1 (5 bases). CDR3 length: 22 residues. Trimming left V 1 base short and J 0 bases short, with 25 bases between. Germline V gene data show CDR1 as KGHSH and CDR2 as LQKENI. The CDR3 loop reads CASSPRVGNAGHVPSYNSPLHF. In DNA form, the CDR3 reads TGTGCCAGCTCACCACGGGTTGGAAACGCAGGGCACGTCCCCTCCTATAATTCACCCCTCCACTTT.

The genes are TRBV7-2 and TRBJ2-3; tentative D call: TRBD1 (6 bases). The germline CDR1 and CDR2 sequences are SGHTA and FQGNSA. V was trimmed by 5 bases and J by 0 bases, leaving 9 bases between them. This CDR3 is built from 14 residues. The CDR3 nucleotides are TGTGCCAGCAGCCGGGACACCAGCACAGATACGCAGTATTTT. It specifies CASSRDTSTDTQYF.

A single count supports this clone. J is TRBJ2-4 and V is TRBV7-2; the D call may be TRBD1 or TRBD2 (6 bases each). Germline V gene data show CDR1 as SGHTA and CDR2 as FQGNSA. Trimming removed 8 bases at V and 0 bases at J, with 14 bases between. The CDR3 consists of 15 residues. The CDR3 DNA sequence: TGTGCCAGCTTAGGAGGGGGATCAGCCAAAAACATTCAGTACTTC. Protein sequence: CASLGGGSAKNIQYF.

This chain's CDR3 is CASSLASDSYNEQFF. The CDR3 coding sequence is TGTGCCAGCAGCTTAGCTAGCGACTCCTACAATGAGCAGTTCTTC. The chain is built from TRBV7-2 and TRBJ2-1, with D tentatively TRBD2 (5 bases). CDR1 is SGHTA, CDR2 FQGNSA, per germline. This CDR3 comprises 15 residues. V dropped 0 bases and J dropped 0 bases, with 6 bases sitting between them.

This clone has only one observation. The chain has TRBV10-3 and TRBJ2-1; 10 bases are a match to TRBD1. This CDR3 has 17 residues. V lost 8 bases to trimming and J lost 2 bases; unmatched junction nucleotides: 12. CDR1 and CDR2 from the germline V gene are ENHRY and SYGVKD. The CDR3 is CAIQNLDRGLTYNEQFF. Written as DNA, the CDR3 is TGTGCCATCCAAAACCTAGACAGGGGGCTAACCTACAATGAGCAGTTCTTC.

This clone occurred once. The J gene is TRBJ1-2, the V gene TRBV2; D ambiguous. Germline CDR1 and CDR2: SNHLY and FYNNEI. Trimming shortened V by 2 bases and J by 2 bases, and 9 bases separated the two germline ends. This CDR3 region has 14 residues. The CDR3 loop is CASSESSGNYGYTF. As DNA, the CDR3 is TGTGCCAGCAGTGAAAGTTCCGGGAACTATGGCTACACCTTC.

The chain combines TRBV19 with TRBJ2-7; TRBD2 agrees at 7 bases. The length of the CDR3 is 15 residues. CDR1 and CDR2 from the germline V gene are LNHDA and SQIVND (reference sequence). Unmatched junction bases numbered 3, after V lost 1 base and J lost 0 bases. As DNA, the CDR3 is TGTGCCAGTAGTATAGGGGGCGGGAGCTCCTACGAGCAGTACTTC. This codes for CASSIGGGSSYEQYF. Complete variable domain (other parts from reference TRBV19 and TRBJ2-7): DGGITQSPKYLFRKEGQNVTLSCEQNLNHDAMYWYRQDPGQGLRLIYYSQIVNDFQKGDIAEGYSVSREKKESFPLTVTSAQKNPTAFYLCASSIGGGSSYEQYFGPGTRLTVT.

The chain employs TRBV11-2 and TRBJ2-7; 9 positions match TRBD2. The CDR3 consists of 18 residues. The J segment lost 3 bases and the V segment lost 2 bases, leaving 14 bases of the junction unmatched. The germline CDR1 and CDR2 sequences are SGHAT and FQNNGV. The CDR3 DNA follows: TGTGCCAGCAGCTTATATGCGACTAGCGGCTCTCGGGACTACGAGCAGTACTTC. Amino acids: CASSLYATSGSRDYEQYF.

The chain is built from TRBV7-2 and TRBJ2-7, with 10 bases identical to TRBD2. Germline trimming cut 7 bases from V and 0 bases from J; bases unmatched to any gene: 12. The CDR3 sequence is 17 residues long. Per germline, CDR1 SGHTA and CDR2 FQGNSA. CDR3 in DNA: TGTGCCAGCAACCTACCGGGACTAGCGCGCCCCTCCTACGAGCAGTACTTC. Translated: CASNLPGLARPSYEQYF.

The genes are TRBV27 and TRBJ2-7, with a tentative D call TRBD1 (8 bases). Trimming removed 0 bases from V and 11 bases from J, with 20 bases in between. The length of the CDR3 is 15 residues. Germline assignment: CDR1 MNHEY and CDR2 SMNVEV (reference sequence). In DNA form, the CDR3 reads TGTGCCAGCAGTTTATCGTCACAGGGGGGGATTTTGGAGTACTTC. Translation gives CASSLSSQGGILEYF.

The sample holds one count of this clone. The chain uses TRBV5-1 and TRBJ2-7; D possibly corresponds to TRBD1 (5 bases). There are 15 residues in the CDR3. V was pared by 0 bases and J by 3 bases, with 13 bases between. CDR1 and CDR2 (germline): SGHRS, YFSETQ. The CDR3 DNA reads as TGCGCCAGCAGCTTGGCCGAGACCAGGGACTACGAGCAGTACTTC. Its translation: CASSLAETRDYEQYF.

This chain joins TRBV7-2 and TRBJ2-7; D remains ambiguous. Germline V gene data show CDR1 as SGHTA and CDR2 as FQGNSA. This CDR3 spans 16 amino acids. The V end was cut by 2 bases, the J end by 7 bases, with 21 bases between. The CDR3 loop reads CASSLPSYSRLGEQYF. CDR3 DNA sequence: TGTGCCAGCAGCTTACCAAGTTACAGCCGTCTGGGGGAGCAGTACTTC.

CDR3 DNA: TGTGCCAGCAGCTTGCCGAGTGGGCTAGTCTCCTACAATGAGCAGTTCTTC. As protein: CASSLPSGLVSYNEQFF. The chain is built from TRBV5-4 and TRBJ2-1; D unclear. CDR3 length: 17 residues. Germline assignment: CDR1 SGHNT and CDR2 YYREEE (reference sequence). Trimming took 1 base from V and 0 from J, leaving 14 bases between them.

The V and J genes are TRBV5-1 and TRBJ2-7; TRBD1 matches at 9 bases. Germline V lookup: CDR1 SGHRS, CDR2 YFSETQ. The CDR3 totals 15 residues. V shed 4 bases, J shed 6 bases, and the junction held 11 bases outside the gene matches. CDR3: CASSQDLGQGSEQYF. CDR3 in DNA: TGCGCCAGCAGCCAGGATTTGGGACAGGGTTCCGAGCAGTACTTC.

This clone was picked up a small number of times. DNA for the CDR3: TGTGCCAGCAGGACTGCAGGGTCTGACGAGCAGTACTTC. It encodes CASRTAGSDEQYF. The chain links TRBV28 to TRBJ2-7, with D perhaps TRBD1 (5 bases). Deletions cut 6 bases from V and 5 bases from J, with 14 bases between. Germline V gene data show CDR1 as MDHEN and CDR2 as SYDVKM. The CDR3 totals 13 residues.

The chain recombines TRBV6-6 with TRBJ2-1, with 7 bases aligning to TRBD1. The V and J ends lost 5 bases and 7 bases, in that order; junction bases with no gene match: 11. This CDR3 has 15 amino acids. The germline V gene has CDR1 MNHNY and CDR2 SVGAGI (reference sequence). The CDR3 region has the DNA TGTGCCAGCAGTGTACAGGGGTCGCCGGAGAATGAGCAGTTCTTC. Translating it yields CASSVQGSPENEQFF.

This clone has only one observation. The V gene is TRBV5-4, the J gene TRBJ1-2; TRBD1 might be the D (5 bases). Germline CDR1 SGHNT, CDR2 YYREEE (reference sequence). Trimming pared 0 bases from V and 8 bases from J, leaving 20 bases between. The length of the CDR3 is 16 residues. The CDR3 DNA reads TGTGCCAGCAGCTTGGTTAGGGGAGCCCAATCGGGCGGCTACACCTTC. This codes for CASSLVRGAQSGGYTF.

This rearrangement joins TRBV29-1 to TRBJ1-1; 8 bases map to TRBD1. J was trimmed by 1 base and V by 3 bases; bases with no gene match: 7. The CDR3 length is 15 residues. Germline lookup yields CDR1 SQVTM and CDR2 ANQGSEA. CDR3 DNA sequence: TGCAGCGTTGATGGGAGTGGGACAGGGAACACTGAAGCTTTCTTT. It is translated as CSVDGSGTGNTEAFF.

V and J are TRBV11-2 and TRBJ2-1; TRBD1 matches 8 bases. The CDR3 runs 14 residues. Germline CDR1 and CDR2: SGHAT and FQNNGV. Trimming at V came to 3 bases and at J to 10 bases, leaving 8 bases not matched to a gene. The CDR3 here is CASSFTGGRWEQFF. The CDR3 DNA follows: TGTGCCAGCAGCTTTACAGGGGGTAGGTGGGAGCAGTTCTTC.

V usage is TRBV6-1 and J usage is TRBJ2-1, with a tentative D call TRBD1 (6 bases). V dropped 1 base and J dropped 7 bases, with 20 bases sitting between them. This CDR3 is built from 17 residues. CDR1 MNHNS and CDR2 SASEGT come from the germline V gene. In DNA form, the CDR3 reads TGTGCCAGCAGTGAAGTTCCACAGGGACCCTTCGGGAATGAGCAGTTCTTC. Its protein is CASSEVPQGPFGNEQFF.

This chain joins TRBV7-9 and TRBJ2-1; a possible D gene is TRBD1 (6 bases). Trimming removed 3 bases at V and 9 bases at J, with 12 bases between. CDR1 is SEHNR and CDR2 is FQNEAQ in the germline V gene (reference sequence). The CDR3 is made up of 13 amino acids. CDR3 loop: CASSFSTGSEQFF. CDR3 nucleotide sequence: TGTGCCAGCAGCTTTAGTACAGGGTCTGAGCAGTTCTTC.

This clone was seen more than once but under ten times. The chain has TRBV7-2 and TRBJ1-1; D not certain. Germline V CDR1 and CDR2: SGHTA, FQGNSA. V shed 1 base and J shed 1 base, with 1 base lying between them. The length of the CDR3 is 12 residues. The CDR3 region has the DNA TGTGCCAGCAGCTTAGAGAACACTGAAGCTTTCTTT. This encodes CASSLENTEAFF.

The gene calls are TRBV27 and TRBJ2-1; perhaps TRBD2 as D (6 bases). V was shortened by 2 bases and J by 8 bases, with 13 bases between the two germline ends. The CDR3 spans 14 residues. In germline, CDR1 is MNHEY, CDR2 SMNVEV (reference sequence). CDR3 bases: TGTGCCAGCAGTTTAGGGTGGGCTAGCGATGAGCAGTTCTTC. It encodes CASSLGWASDEQFF.

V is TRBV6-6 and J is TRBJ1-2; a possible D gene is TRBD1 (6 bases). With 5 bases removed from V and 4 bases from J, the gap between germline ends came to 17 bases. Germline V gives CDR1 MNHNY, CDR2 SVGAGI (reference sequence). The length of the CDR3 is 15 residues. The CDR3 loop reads CASSPQQGWGYGYTF. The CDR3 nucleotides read TGTGCCAGCAGTCCCCAACAGGGTTGGGGCTATGGCTACACCTTC.

CDR3 bases: TGTGCCAGCAGTTCGGACATCCTGGAGGGCTACACCTTC. This codes for CASSSDILEGYTF. The chain is built from TRBV6-5 and TRBJ1-2; tentatively, D is TRBD1 (5 bases). V dropped 4 bases and J dropped 8 bases, with 14 bases sitting between them. CDR1 and CDR2 (germline): MNHEY, SVGAGI. CDR3 length: 13 residues.

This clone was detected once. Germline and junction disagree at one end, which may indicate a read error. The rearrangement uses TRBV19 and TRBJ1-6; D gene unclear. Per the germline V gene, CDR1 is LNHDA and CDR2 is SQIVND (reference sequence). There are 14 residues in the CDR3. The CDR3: CASSIMPGRQPIYF. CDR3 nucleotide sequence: TGTGCCAGTAGTATAATGCCGGGGAGACAACCCATCTACTTT.